This T cell receptor (beta chain) came from a study of blood T cell repertoires in COVID-19. Turning to the study itself: Acute and convalescent COVID-19 specimens originated in the United States, Italy and Spain. PBMCs, B-cell-depleted T cells, or T cells were the source of the cDNA or gDNA that made up the material.

Looked up from germline, CDR1 is MNHEY and CDR2 is SMNVEV (reference sequence). The CDR3 is 17 residues long. J gave up 8 bases and V 7 bases, and 22 bases lay outside the gene matches. Authors' analysis steps: Amplification with reference gene primers provided the estimates of nucleated cell counts. Measured with immunoSEQ multiplex PCR; TCRdb has only the in-frame clones, and not every one. That table furnishes V, J and clone size, whereas the DNA furnished D and trimming. The repertoire consists of roughly 230,000 clones, with roughly nine tenths occurring once and the leading ten covering approximately 4.6%.

The clonotype originates from a woman between 35 and 50 years old who had recovered from COVID-19. The J gene is TRBJ1-2, the V gene TRBV27, with 7 bases that match TRBD1. The sequencing input was peripheral blood. The CDR3 nucleotides are TGTGCCAGCACCGACCGGGGACAGTTTCAATCTAGTCGAGGCTACACCTTC. Translation gives CASTDRGQFQSSRGYTF.